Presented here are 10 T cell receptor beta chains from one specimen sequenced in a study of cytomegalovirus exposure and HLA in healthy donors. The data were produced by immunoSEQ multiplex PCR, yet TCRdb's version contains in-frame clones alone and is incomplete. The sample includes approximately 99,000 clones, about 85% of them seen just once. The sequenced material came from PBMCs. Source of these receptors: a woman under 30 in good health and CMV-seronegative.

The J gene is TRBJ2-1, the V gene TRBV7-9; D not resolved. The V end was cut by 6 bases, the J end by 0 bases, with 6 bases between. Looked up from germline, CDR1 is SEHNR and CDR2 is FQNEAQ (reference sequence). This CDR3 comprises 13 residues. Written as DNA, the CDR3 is TGTGCCAGCAGGCCTAGCTCCTACAATGAGCAGTTCTTC. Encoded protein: CASRPSSYNEQFF. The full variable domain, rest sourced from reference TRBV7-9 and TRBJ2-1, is DTGVSQNPRHKITKRGQNVTFRCDPISEHNRLYWYRQTLGQGPEFLTYFQNEAQLEKSRLLSDRFSAERPKGSFSTLEIQRTEQGDSAMYLCASRPSSYNEQFFGPGTRLTVL.

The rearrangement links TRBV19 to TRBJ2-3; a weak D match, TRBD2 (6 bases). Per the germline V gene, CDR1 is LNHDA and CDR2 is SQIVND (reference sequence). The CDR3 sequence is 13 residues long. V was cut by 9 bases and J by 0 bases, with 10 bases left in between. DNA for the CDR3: TGTGCCAGCAGGCGGGGAAGCACAGATACGCAGTATTTT. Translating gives CASRRGSTDTQYF. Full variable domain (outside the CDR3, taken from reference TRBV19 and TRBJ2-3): DGGITQSPKYLFRKEGQNVTLSCEQNLNHDAMYWYRQDPGQGLRLIYYSQIVNDFQKGDIAEGYSVSREKKESFPLTVTSAQKNPTAFYLCASRRGSTDTQYFGPGTRLTVL.

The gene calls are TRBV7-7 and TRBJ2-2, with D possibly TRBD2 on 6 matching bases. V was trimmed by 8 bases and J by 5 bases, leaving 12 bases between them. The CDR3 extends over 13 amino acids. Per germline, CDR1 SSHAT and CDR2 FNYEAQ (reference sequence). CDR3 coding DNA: TGTGCCAGCGCGCCCGGGGGTACCGGGGAGCTGTTTTTT. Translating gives CASAPGGTGELFF.

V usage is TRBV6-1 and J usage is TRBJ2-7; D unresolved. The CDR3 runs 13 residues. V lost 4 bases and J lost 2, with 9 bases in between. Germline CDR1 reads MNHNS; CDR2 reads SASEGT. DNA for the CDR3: TGTGCCAGCAGTGCATCTAGGACCTACGAGCAGTACTTC. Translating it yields CASSASRTYEQYF.

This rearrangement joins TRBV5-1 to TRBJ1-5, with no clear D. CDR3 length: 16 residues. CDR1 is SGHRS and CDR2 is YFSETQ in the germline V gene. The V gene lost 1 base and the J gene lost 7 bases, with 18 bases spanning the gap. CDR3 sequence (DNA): TGCGCCAGCAGCTTGATTACAACCCCTGAGAGGCAGCCCCAGCATTTT. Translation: CASSLITTPERQPQHF.

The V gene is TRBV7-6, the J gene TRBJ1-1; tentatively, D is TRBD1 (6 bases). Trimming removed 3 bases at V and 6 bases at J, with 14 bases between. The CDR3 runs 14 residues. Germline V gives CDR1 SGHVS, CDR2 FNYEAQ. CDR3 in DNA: TGTGCCAGCAGCTTCTATGGACAGCCAGCTGAAGCTTTCTTT. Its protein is CASSFYGQPAEAFF.

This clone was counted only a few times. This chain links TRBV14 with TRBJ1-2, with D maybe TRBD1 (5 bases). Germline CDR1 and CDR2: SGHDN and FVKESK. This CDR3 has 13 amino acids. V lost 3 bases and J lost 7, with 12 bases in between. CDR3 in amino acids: CASSQSRVGGYTF. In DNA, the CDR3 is TGTGCCAGCAGCCAGTCCAGGGTGGGTGGCTACACCTTC.

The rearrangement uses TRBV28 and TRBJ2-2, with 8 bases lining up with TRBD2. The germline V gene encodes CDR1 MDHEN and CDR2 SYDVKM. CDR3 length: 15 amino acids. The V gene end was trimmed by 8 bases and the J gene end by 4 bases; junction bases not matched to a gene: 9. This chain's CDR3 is CASGTIAGSTGELFF. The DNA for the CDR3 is TGTGCCAGCGGGACTATAGCGGGGAGCACCGGGGAGCTGTTTTTT.

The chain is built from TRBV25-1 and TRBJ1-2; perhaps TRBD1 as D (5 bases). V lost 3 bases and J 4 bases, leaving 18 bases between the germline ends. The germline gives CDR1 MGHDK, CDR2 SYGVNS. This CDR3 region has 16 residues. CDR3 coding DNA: TGTGCCAGCAGTGAGTCCCTTGGGGGGATTGGCTATGGCTACACCTTC. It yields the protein CASSESLGGIGYGYTF.

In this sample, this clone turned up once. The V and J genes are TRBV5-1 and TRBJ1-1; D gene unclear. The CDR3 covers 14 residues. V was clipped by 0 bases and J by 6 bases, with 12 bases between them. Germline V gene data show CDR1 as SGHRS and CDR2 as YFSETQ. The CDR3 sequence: CASSLGAGKAEAFF. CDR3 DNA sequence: TGCGCCAGCAGCTTGGGTGCGGGGAAGGCTGAAGCTTTCTTT.